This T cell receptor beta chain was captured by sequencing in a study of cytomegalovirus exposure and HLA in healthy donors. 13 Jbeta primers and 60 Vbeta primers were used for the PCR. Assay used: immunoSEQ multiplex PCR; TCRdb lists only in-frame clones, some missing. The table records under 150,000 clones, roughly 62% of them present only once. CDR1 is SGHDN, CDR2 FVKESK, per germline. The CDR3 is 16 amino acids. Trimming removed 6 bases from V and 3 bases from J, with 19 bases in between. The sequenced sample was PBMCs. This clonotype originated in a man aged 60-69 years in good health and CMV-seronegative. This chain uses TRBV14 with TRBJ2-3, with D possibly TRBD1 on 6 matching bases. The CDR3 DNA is TGTGCCAGCAGATCAAGGCAGGGGATGGGGACAGATACGCAGTATTTT. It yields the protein CASRSRQGMGTDTQYF.